The rows below give T cell receptor beta chains drawn from one sample of a study of T-cell reconstitution after alpha-beta-depleted transplantation in children. Each CDR3 protein gets one entry after TCRdb re-called the PCR reads with MiXCR. In the table there are about 500,000 distinct CDR3 sequences, around a third of which are singletons. Sequenced material: PBMCs from the stem cell graft donor, taken from the stem cell graft. The receptors were gathered from a human donor who donated a stem cell graft to a child with aplastic anemia. Both conserved end residues are part of each CDR3. A D gene is named only where the DNA matches it firmly. Clone size is given for some rows only: seen once, a few or many times, or a class if the clone is expanded.

clone_size	v_call	d_call	j_call	cdr3_nt	cdr3_aa
NA	TRBV3-1	NA	TRBJ2-5	TGTGCCAGCAGCCAAGATAAGGGGGGGACCCAGTACTTC	CASSQDKGGTQYF
few	TRBV6-1	NA	TRBJ1-5	TGTGCCAGCAGTGAAGCGCTTGGGCCCCAGCATTTT	CASSEALGPQHF
few	TRBV27	NA	TRBJ2-7	TGTGCCAGCAGTTTAGTGGGCGGGTCCTCCTACTACGAGCAGTACTTC	CASSLVGGSSYYEQYF
NA	TRBV11-1	NA	TRBJ1-1	TGTGCCAGCGGGAGGGCGAACACTGAAGCTTTCTTT	CASGRANTEAFF
NA	TRBV29-1	TRBD1	TRBJ1-2	TGCAGCGTTGGAGGAGGACAGGGCCGGGGCTACACCTTC	CSVGGGQGRGYTF
NA	TRBV7-2	NA	TRBJ2-1	TGTGCCAGCAGCTTAGAACCTAGAATGGGTGAGCAGTTCTTC	CASSLEPRMGEQFF
few	TRBV27	NA	TRBJ2-1	TGTGCCAGCAGTTTATTTCGGGACCCCCCCGGCGAGCAGTTCTTC	CASSLFRDPPGEQFF
NA	TRBV6-2/TRBV6-3	NA	TRBJ2-5	TGTGCCAGCAGTTACGACCGACCCACGGGGACCCAGTACTTC	CASSYDRPTGTQYF
NA	TRBV10-3	NA	TRBJ2-1	TGTGCCATCAGTGAGTCCTTCGGGACGGAGGGGCATGAGCAGTTCTTC	CAISESFGTEGHEQFF
NA	TRBV6-4	NA	TRBJ2-2	TGTGCCAGCAGAGACAGAGACACCGGGGAGCTGTTTTTT	CASRDRDTGELFF
few	TRBV24-1	TRBD1	TRBJ1-2	TGTGCCACCAGTACCGGGACAGCGACATATGGCTACACCTTC	CATSTGTATYGYTF
many	TRBV7-8	NA	TRBJ2-7	TGTGCCAGCAGCCGGGGCACGGGGCTTAATGAGCAGTACTTC	CASSRGTGLNEQYF
NA	TRBV20-1	NA	TRBJ1-5	TGCAGTGCTAGCCCGACCCCAAATCAGCCCCAGCATTTT	CSASPTPNQPQHF
few	TRBV12-3/TRBV12-4	TRBD1	TRBJ1-2	TGTGCCAGCAGTCCCTGGGACAGCTACTATGGCTACACCTTC	CASSPWDSYYGYTF
NA	TRBV15	NA	TRBJ1-1	TGTGCCACCAGCGCCCCCGGGGTGGGGACTGAAGCTTTCTTT	CATSAPGVGTEAFF
few	TRBV20-1	TRBD2	TRBJ2-1	TGCAGTGCTAGAGATGCAGGACTAGCGGGGCTCTACAATGAGCAGTTCTTC	CSARDAGLAGLYNEQFF
few	TRBV12-3/TRBV12-4	TRBD2	TRBJ2-1	TGTGCCAGCAGTTTAGGTACGCTAGCGGTCTACAATGAGCAGTTCTTC	CASSLGTLAVYNEQFF
few	TRBV6-5	NA	TRBJ2-6	TGTGCCAGCAGTTACTCGACGGGACAAAGGCCGAGGGCCAACGTCCTGACTTTC	CASSYSTGQRPRANVLTF
NA	TRBV28	TRBD2	TRBJ2-7	TGTGCCAGCAGTCCTACTAGCGGTTTCTACGAGCAGTACTTC	CASSPTSGFYEQYF
NA	TRBV20-1	TRBD1	TRBJ1-6	TGCAGTGCTAGATGGGGACAGGGCCATTCACACCTCCACTTT	CSARWGQGHSHLHF
NA	TRBV20-1	NA	TRBJ1-5	TGCAGTGCTAGTCAGAGGAATCAGCCCCAGCATTTT	CSASQRNQPQHF
once	TRBV5-1	TRBD1	TRBJ1-1	TGCGCCAGCCGACTACCAGGGGGCGTTCGCACTGAAGCTTTCTTT	CASRLPGGVRTEAFF
NA	TRBV19	NA	TRBJ2-3	TGTGCCAGTACCTCTAGGGGAGCCGGAGATACGCAGTATTTT	CASTSRGAGDTQYF
NA	TRBV7-9	NA	TRBJ1-2	TGTGCCAGCAGCCGGACCAAAACAGGGTACTATGGCTACACCTTC	CASSRTKTGYYGYTF
NA	TRBV12-3/TRBV12-4	NA	TRBJ1-1	TGTGCCAGCAGTTTAGGCAGGGCGGACACTGAAGCTTTCTTT	CASSLGRADTEAFF
NA	TRBV9	NA	TRBJ2-1	TGTGCCAGCAGCGAACAGGTTGGGGCCTACAATGAGCAGTTCTTC	CASSEQVGAYNEQFF
few	TRBV20-1	NA	TRBJ1-1	TGCAGTGCCCCCCGGTGGGCGAACACTGAAGCTTTCTTT	CSAPRWANTEAFF
NA	TRBV11-3	NA	TRBJ2-5	TGTGCCAGCAGCTTAGATTCGGTTGCGAAGACCCAGTACTTC	CASSLDSVAKTQYF
NA	TRBV5-1	NA	TRBJ1-1	TGCGCCAGCAGCGGCCGGGACGCATCACACACTGAAGCTTTCTTT	CASSGRDASHTEAFF
few	TRBV27	NA	TRBJ2-5	TGTGCCAGCAGTTCCTACTCCCGGGAGACCCAGTACTTC	CASSSYSRETQYF